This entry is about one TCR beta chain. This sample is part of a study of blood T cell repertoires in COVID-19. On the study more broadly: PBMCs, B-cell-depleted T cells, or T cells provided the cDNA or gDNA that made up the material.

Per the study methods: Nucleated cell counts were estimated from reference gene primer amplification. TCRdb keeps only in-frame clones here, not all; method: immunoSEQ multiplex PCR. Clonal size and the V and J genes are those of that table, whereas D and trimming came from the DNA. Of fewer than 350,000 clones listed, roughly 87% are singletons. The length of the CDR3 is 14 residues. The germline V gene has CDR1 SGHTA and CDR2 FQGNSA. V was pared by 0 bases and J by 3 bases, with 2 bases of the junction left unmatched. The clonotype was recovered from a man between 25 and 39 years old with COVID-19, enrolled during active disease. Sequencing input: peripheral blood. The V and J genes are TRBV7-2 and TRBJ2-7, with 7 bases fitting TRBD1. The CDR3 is CASSLAQGIYEQYF. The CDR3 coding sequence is TGTGCCAGCAGCTTAGCACAGGGGATCTACGAGCAGTACTTC.